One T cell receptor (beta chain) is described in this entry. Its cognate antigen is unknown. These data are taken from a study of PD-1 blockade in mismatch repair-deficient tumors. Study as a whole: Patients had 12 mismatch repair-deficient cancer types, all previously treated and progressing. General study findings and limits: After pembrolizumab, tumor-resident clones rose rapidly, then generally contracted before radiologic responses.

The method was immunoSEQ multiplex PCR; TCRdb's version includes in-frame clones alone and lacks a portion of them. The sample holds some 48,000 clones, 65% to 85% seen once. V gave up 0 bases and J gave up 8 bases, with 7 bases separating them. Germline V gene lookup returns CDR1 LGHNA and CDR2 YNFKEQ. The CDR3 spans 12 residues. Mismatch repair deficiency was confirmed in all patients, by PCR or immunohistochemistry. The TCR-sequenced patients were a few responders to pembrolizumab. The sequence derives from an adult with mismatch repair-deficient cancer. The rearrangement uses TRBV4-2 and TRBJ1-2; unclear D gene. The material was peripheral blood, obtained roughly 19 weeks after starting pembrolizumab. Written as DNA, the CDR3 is TGTGCCAGCAGCCAAGATGGCAGGGGCTACACCTTC. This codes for CASSQDGRGYTF.